These 10 T cell receptor beta chains originate from one sample sequenced in a study of shared clonotypes between healthy human individuals. The assay was immunoSEQ multiplex PCR, and TCRdb's table has in-frame clones only and misses some. This table holds hundreds of thousands of clones, more than 70% found once. Sequences were obtained from memory CD4+ T cells sorted from blood. The subset denotes: CD45RA-negative fraction. The receptors stem from a woman aged 30 to 39 in good health.

The V gene is TRBV5-1, the J gene TRBJ2-5, with D uncertain. The germline V gene has CDR1 SGHRS and CDR2 YFSETQ. The V and J ends lost 6 bases and 2 bases respectively, with 14 bases between them. The CDR3 has 14 residues. The CDR3 reads CASTTRPAQETQYF. The CDR3 DNA follows: TGCGCCAGCACAACCCGGCCAGCTCAAGAGACCCAGTACTTC.

Of note for this clone: This same CDR3 is encoded by further DNA sequences in the sample. This chain joins TRBV18 and TRBJ2-7; TRBD1 or TRBD2 may be the D gene (5 bases each). The length of the CDR3 is 14 residues. Between the trimmed V and J ends, which lost 0 bases and 2 bases, there was a span of 8 bases. From germline, CDR1 is KGHSH and CDR2 LQKENI. The CDR3 DNA reads TGTGCCAGCTCACCACCGGGACGGGCCTACGAGCAGTACTTC. This codes for CASSPPGRAYEQYF.

The rearrangement uses TRBV9 and TRBJ2-1, with 8 bases identical to TRBD2. V was pared by 0 bases and J by 0 bases, with 5 bases of the junction left unmatched. Per germline, CDR1 SGDLS and CDR2 YYNGEE. The CDR3 is made up of 17 amino acids. This CDR3 reads CASSVEGSGSSYNEQFF. The CDR3 bases are TGTGCCAGCAGCGTAGAGGGGAGCGGGAGCTCCTACAATGAGCAGTTCTTC.

This clone was seen many times. V is TRBV7-8 and J is TRBJ2-7; no reliable D call. The CDR3 contains 11 residues. Germline assignment: CDR1 SGHVS and CDR2 FQNEAQ. Trimming cost V 3 bases and J 3 bases, with 3 bases left between them. The CDR3 region is CASSFYYEQYF. CDR3 DNA sequence: TGTGCCAGCAGCTTCTACTACGAGCAGTACTTC. Using reference TRBV7-8 and TRBJ2-7 for the parts outside the CDR3, the full variable domain is GAGVSQSPRYKVAKRGQDVALRCDPISGHVSLFWYQQALGQGPEFLTYFQNEAQLDKSGLPSDRFFAERPEGSVSTLKIQRTQQEDSAVYLCASSFYYEQYFGPGTRLTVT.

By frequency in the sample, this clone is medium-sized (0.01 to 0.1%). The genes are TRBV7-3 and TRBJ2-6, with a possible D match to TRBD2 (6 bases). The CDR3 is 17 amino acids. From germline, CDR1 is SGHTA and CDR2 FQGTGA. V was shortened by 2 bases and J by 0 bases, with 11 bases between the two germline ends. This chain's CDR3 is CASSLRSGLSGANVLTF. The CDR3 DNA reads TGTGCCAGCAGCTTACGATCGGGACTCTCTGGGGCCAACGTCCTGACTTTC.

The J gene is TRBJ2-1, the V gene TRBV28; weak D call: TRBD1 (5 bases). Germline CDR1 and CDR2: MDHEN and SYDVKM. This CDR3 spans 15 amino acids. Trimming removed 4 bases from V and 6 bases from J, with 16 bases in between. This chain's CDR3 is CASSSPPSDSNEQFF. The DNA of the CDR3 is TGTGCCAGCAGTTCCCCACCCTCTGACAGCAATGAGCAGTTCTTC. The whole variable domain, filled in from reference TRBV28 and TRBJ2-1, reads DVKVTQSSRYLVKRTGEKVFLECVQDMDHENMFWYRQDPGLGLRLIYFSYDVKMKEKGDIPEGYSVSREKKERFSLILESASTNQTSMYLCASSSPPSDSNEQFFGPGTRLTVL.

The rearrangement uses TRBV4-2 and TRBJ2-7; TRBD2 agrees at 8 bases. After removal of 0 bases from V and 4 bases from J, the junction contained 8 bases not matched to a gene. The CDR3 extends over 16 amino acids. Germline V gene data show CDR1 as LGHNA and CDR2 as YNFKEQ. Written as DNA, the CDR3 is TGTGCCAGCAGCCAAGATTCGGGACTAGTTCGTTACGAGCAGTACTTC. This sequence encodes CASSQDSGLVRYEQYF.

V gene TRBV5-4 combines with J gene TRBJ1-1; D is uncertain. This CDR3 is built from 14 residues. Per the germline V gene, CDR1 is SGHNT and CDR2 is YYREEE (reference sequence). The V end lost 1 base, the J end lost 4 bases, and 11 bases lay between the germline ends. CDR3 coding DNA: TGTGCCAGCAGCTTGAATGCGGGGTTCACTGAAGCTTTCTTT. Protein: CASSLNAGFTEAFF.

This clone appeared a few times. The chain links TRBV7-9 to TRBJ2-3, with D possibly matching TRBD2 (6 bases). V gave up 8 bases and J gave up 2 bases, with 11 bases separating them. The CDR3 spans 13 residues. CDR1 SEHNR and CDR2 FQNEAQ come from the germline V gene (reference sequence). The CDR3 DNA reads TGTGCCAGCGAAGGAGGGTTCACAGATACGCAGTATTTT. This sequence encodes CASEGGFTDTQYF.

The chain joins TRBV2 to TRBJ2-1; D not resolved. This CDR3 has 11 residues. Germline V gene sequence: CDR1 SNHLY, CDR2 FYNNEI. The V gene lost 7 bases and the J gene lost 8 bases, with 9 bases spanning the gap. The CDR3 DNA is TGTGCCAGCAATAGGGCTGATGAGCAGTTCTTC. Its translation is CASNRADEQFF.